This T cell receptor beta chain was identified during a study of CD8+CD57+ T cells in acquired aplastic anemia (dated by TCRdb to the late 2010s). A note on the overall study: DNA extracted from sorted CD4+ and CD8+ cells had a mean of roughly 3 ug, with a range of about 0.19 to 27.4 ug. Mean read counts for healthy donor samples were 10 million to 10.8 million for CD4+ cells and roughly 12 million for CD8+ cells.

This clonotype was detected a few times. The target of this receptor is not known. This may be a read error: a much more frequent sequence differs by one nucleotide. In this study, sorted CD4+ and CD8+ T cells from the blood of healthy subjects and of severe aplastic anemia patients had their TCR repertoires deep-sequenced. Ficoll-Paque density gradient centrifugation was used to isolate peripheral blood mononuclear cells. CD4+ and CD8+ T cells were sorted by FACS or magnetic beads before DNA extraction. The CDR3 covers 14 residues, taking in both the cysteine and the phenylalanine. Only the CDR3 part of the read is kept: 42 bases, read in frame from the first base. The germline V gene specifies SGHNT as CDR1 and YENEEA as CDR2. Profiling of TCR beta VDJ combinations and CDR3 sequences used genomic DNA as the template. TCR repertoire sequencing was run on an Illumina HiSeq 2000. Concerning the study's data processing: Repertoires were assessed using TRBV/TRBJ rearrangement plots, CDR3 size and DJ length profiles, and Simpson's diversity index. The immunodominant clone was defined as the most abundant DNA sequence in deep sequencing data. CDR3 amino acid sequences were screened for sharing across subjects and compared with published repertoires and the VDJdb database. The public reads were reanalyzed by TCRdb: fastp trimming at Q25, MiXCR alignment, in-frame beta chains only. A single entry per CDR3 protein holds the most common genes and DNA from its merged rows. TCRdb's processing, not the authors', yielded these V and J calls. The sample includes 100,000 to 150,000 distinct CDR3 sequences, with roughly 50% observed a single time. The ten largest clones take up 2% to 3% of the sample.

The full study reports these points: CD8+ Simpson's diversity did not differ significantly between patients and healthy controls (P=0.060). Twenty-nine CD8+ CDR3 sequences were shared between patients and controls but appeared highly expressed in patients and within their immunodominant clones.

The specimen was sorted CD4+, CD8+, or CD8+CD57+ T cells (not recorded which) from PBMCs. The sequence was collected from a human donor in good health, serving as a control. The sequence joins TRBV11-3 to TRBJ2-7; 6 matching bases give a weak D call of TRBD2. The CDR3 region: CPSSFTAGSYEQYF. In nucleotide form, the sequence is TGTCCCAGCAGCTTTACGGCGGGGTCCTACGAGCAGTACTTC.